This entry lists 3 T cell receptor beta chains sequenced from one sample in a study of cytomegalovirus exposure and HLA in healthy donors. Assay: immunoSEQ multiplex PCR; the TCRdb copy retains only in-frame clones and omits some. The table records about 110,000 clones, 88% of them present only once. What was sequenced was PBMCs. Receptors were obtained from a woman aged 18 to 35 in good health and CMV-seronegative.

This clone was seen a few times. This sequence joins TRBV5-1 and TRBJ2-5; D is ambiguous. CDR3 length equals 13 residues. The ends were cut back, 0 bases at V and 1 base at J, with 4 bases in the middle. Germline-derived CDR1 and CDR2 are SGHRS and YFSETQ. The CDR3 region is CASSLVAQETQYF. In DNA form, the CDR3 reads TGCGCCAGCAGCTTGGTAGCCCAAGAGACCCAGTACTTC.

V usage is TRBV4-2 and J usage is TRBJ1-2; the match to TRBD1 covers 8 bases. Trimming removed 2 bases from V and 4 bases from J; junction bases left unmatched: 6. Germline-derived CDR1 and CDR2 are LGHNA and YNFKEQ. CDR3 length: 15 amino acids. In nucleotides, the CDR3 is TGTGCCAGCAGCCAAACGACAGGGGCGACCTATGGCTACACCTTC. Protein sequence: CASSQTTGATYGYTF.

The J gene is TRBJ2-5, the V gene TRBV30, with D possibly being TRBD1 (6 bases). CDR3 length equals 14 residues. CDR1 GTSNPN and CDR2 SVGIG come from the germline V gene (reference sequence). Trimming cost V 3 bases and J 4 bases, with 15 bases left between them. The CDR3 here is CAWRGGPQRETQYF. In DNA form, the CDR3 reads TGTGCCTGGAGAGGGGGACCACAACGAGAGACCCAGTACTTC.